The entry that follows covers one TCR beta chain sequence. Its cognate antigen is unknown. Healthy bone marrow donors made up the donors. This specimen comes from a study of cytomegalovirus exposure and HLA in healthy donors. Study outcomes and limitations: A list of 150 to 200 TCR beta chains associated with cytomegalovirus was given.

Germline assignment: CDR1 GTSNPN and CDR2 SVGIG (reference sequence). The CDR3 loop spans 13 amino acids. Between the trimmed V and J ends, which lost 1 base and 3 bases, there was a span of 9 bases. The study ran its PCR with 60 Vbeta and 13 Jbeta primers. The repertoire was sequenced with immunoSEQ multiplex PCR; TCRdb's copy has only in-frame clones and lacks some. The table shows roughly 100,000 clones, with under 80% occurring only once. This receptor was identified in a woman aged 18 to 35 in good health and CMV-seropositive. The specimen sequenced was PBMCs. The chain uses TRBV30 and TRBJ2-5; possibly TRBD1 for D (6 bases). DNA for the CDR3: TGTGCCTGGAGTGGGGACACAGAAGAGACCCAGTACTTC. It codes for CAWSGDTEETQYF.